The sequence of this T cell receptor (beta chain) was determined in a study of T-cell reconstitution after alpha-beta-depleted transplantation in children. Study results and caveats: At around two months after transplant, the alpha-beta T cells were reportedly derived from several hundred expanded clones that came from non-depleted graft cells. One year after transplant, T-cell counts and diversity came mostly from newly produced T cells.

As it was prepared, the TCRbeta library received unique molecular identifiers. Via MiXCR, TCRdb re-called the PCR reads, giving one row per CDR3 protein. The sample lists about 100,000 distinct CDR3 sequences, 6% occurring once. This clonotype was seen only a few times. Its target is unknown. V shed 7 bases and J shed 8 bases, with 20 bases lying between them. Germline CDR1 and CDR2: SNHLY and FYNNEI. This CDR3 region has 14 residues. The receptor comes from a female patient aged 2 to 10 who had a stem cell transplant for Fanconi anemia, so the T cells may come from the graft donor. The sequenced sample was PBMCs, mostly from graft donor cells, obtained 60 days after TCRalphabeta/CD19-depleted stem cell transplant. The chain has TRBV2 and TRBJ1-1; TRBD1 might be the D (5 bases). In DNA, the CDR3 is TGTGCCAGCATCCGGTACCTTGGGACTCCCGAAGCTTTCTTT. This sequence encodes CASIRYLGTPEAFF.